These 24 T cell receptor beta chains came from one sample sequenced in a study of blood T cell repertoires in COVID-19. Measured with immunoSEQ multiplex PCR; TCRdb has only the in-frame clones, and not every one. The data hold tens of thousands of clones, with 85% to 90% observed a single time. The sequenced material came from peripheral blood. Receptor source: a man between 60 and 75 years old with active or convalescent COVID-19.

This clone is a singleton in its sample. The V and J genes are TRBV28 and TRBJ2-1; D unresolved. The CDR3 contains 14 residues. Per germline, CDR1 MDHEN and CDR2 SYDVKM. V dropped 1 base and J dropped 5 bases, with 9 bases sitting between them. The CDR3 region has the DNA TGTGCCAGCAGTTTATTTAAACAACACAATGAGCAGTTCTTC. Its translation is CASSLFKQHNEQFF.

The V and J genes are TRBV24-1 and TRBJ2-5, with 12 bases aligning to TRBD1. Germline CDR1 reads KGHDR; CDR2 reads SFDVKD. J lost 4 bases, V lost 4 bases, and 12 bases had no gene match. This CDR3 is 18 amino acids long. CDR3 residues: CATSDAPGTGGFGETQYF. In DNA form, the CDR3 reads TGTGCCACCAGTGACGCCCCTGGGACAGGGGGCTTCGGAGAGACCCAGTACTTC.

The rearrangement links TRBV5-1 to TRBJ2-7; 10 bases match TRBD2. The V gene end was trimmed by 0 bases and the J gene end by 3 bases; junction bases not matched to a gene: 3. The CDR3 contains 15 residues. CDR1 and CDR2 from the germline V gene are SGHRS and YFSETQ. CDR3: CASSLASGRLYEQYF. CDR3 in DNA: TGCGCCAGCAGCTTGGCTAGCGGGAGACTCTACGAGCAGTACTTC.

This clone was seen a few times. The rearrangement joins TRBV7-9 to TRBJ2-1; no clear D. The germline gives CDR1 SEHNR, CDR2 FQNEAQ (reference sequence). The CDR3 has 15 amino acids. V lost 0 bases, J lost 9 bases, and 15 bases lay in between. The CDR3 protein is CASSLAGPNSGEQFF. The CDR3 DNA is TGTGCCAGCAGCTTAGCGGGCCCCAATTCCGGTGAGCAGTTCTTC.

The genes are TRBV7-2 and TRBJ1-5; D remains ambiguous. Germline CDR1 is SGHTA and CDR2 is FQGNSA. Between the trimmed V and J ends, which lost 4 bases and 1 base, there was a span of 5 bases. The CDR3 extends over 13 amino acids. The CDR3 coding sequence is TGTGCCAGCAGCTCGTCCAGCAATCAGCCCCAGCATTTT. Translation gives CASSSSSNQPQHF.

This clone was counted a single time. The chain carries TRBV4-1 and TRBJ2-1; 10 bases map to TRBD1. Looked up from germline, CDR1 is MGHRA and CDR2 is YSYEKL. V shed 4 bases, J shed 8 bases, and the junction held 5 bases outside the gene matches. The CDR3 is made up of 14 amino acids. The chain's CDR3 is CASSRGTGVDEQFF. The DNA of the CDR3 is TGCGCCAGCAGCCGTGGGACAGGGGTTGATGAGCAGTTCTTC.

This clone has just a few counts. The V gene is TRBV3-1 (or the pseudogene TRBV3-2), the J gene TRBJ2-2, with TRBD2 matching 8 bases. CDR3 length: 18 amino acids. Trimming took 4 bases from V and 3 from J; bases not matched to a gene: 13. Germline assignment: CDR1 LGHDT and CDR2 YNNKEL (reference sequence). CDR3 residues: CASSRKRFPSGHTGELFF. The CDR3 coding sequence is TGTGCCAGCAGCCGCAAGAGGTTCCCTAGCGGGCACACCGGGGAGCTGTTTTTT.

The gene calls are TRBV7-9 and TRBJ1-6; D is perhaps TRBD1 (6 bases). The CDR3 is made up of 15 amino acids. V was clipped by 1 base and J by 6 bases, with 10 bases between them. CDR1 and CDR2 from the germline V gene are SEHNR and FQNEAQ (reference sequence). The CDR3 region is CASSLVGAGNSPLHF. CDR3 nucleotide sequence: TGTGCCAGCAGCTTAGTGGGGGCCGGTAATTCACCCCTCCACTTT.

Here the CDR3 reads CASSLYPRTGGNTEAFF. CDR3 DNA: TGTGCCAGCAGTTTATATCCGCGGACAGGGGGCAACACTGAAGCTTTCTTT. The genes are TRBV28 and TRBJ1-1, with 11 bases aligning to TRBD1. J lost 2 bases, V lost 1 base, and 6 bases had no gene match. The CDR3 extends over 17 amino acids. From germline, CDR1 is MDHEN and CDR2 SYDVKM.

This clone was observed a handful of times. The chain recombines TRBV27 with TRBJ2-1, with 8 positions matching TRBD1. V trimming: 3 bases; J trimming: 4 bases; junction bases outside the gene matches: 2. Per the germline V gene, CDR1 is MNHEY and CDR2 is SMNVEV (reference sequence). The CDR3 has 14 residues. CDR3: CASSFGTGYNEQFF. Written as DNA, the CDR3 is TGTGCCAGCAGTTTCGGGACAGGTTACAATGAGCAGTTCTTC.

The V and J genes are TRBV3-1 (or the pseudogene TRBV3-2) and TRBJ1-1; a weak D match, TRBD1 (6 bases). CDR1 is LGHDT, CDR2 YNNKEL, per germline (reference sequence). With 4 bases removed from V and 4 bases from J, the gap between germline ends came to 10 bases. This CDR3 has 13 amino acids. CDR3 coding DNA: TGTGCCAGCAGCCGCAACAGGGCCACTGAAGCTTTCTTT. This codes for CASSRNRATEAFF.

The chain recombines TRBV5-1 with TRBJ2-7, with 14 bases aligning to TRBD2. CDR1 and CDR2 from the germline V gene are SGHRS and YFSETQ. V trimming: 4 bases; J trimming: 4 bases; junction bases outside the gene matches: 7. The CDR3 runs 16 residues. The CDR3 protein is CASSPGLAGGRYEQYF. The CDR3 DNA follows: TGCGCCAGCAGCCCTGGACTAGCGGGAGGTAGATACGAGCAGTACTTC.

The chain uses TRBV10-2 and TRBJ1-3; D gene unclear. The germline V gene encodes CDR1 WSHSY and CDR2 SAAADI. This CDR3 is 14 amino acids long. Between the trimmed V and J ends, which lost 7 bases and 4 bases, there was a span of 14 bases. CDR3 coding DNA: TGCGCCAGCACGGAGGGCTACAGCGGAAACACCATATATTTT. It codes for CASTEGYSGNTIYF.

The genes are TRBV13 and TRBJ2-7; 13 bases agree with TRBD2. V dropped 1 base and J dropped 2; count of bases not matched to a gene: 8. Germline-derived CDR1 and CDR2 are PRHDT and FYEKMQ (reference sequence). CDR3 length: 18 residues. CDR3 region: CASSLEGSTSGRAYEQYF. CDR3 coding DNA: TGTGCCAGCAGCTTAGAAGGCTCTACTAGCGGGAGGGCCTACGAGCAGTACTTC.

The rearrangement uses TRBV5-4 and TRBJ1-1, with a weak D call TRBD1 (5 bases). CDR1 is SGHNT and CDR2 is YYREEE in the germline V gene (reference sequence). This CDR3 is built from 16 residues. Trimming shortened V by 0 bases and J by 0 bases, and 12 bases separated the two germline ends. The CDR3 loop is CASSLARARVNTEAFF. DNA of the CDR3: TGTGCCAGCAGCTTGGCCAGGGCTAGGGTGAACACTGAAGCTTTCTTT.

Here the CDR3 DNA reads TGTGCCAGCAGCTTAACTCCTTACGAGCAGTACTTC. This codes for CASSLTPYEQYF. This chain connects TRBV7-9 to TRBJ2-7; the D is unclear. The V and J ends lost 2 bases and 4 bases respectively, with 6 bases between them. CDR3 length: 12 amino acids. Per the germline V gene, CDR1 is SEHNR and CDR2 is FQNEAQ (reference sequence).

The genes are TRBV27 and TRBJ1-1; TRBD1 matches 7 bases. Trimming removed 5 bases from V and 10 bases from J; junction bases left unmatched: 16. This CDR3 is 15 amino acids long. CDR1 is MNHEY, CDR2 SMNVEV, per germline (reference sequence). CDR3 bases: TGTGCCAGCAGTCCCTGGACAGGCCCAAAGCAGGGAGCTTTCTTT. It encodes CASSPWTGPKQGAFF.

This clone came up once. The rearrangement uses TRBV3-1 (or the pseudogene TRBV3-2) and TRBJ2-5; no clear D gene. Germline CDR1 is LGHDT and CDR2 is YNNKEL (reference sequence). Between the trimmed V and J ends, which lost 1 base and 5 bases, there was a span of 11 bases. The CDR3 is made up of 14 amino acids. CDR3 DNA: TGTGCCAGCAGCCAAGGTGTGGTGGGCGAGACCCAGTACTTC. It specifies CASSQGVVGETQYF.

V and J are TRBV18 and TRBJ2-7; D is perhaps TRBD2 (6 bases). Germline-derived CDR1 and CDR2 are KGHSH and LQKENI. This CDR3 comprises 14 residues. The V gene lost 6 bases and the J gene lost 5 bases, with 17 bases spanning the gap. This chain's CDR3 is CASSHRDGRNEQYF. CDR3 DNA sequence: TGTGCCAGCTCGCACCGGGACGGGAGAAACGAGCAGTACTTC.

CDR3 amino acids: CASSLPERGRYTF. For the CDR3, the DNA is TGTGCCAGCAGTTTACCAGAGAGAGGTCGCTACACCTTC. V gene TRBV28 combines with J gene TRBJ1-2; D not resolved. Germline V gives CDR1 MDHEN, CDR2 SYDVKM. The CDR3 has 13 residues. V was clipped by 2 bases and J by 9 bases, with 13 bases between them.

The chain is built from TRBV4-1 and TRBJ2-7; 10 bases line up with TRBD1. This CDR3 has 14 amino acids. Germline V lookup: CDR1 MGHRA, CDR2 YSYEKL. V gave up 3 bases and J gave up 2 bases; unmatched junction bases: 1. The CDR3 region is CASSQGQGTYEQYF. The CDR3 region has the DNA TGCGCCAGCAGCCAGGGACAGGGGACCTACGAGCAGTACTTC.

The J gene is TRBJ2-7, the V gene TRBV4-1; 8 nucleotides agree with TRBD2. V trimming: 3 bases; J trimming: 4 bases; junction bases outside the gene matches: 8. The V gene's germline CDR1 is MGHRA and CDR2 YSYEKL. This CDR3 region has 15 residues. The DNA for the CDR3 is TGCGCCAGCAGCCATCCCACTAGCGGAACTTACGAGCAGTACTTC. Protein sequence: CASSHPTSGTYEQYF.

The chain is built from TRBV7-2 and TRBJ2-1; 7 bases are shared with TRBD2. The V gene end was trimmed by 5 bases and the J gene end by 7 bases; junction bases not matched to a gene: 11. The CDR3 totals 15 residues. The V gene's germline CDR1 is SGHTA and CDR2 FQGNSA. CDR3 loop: CASSPASGPRNEQFF. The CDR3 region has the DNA TGTGCCAGCAGCCCGGCTAGCGGACCTAGGAATGAGCAGTTCTTC.

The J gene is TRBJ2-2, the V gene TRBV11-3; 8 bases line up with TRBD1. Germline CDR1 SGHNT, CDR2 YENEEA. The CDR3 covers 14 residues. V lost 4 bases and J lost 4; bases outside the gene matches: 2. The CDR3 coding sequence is TGTGCCAGCAGCTCCGGACAGGGCACCGGGGAGCTGTTTTTT. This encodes CASSSGQGTGELFF.